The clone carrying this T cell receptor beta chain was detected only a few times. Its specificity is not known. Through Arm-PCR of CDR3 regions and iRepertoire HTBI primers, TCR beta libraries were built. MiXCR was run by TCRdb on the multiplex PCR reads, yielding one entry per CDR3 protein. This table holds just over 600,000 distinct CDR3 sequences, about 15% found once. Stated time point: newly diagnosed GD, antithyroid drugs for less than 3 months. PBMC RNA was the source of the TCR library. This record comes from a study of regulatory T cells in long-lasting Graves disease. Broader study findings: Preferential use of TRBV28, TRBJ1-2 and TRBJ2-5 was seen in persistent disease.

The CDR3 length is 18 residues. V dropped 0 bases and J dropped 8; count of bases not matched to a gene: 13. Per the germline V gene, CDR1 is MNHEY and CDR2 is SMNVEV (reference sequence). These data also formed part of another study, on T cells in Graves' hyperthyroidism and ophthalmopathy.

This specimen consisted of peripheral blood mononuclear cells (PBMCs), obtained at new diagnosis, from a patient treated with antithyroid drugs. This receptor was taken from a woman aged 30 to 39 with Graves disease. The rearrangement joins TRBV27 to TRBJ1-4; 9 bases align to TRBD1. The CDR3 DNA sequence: TGTGCCAGCAGTTTATCAGCGGGACAGGGCCTACGAAGGGAAAAACTGTTTTTT. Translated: CASSLSAGQGLRREKLFF. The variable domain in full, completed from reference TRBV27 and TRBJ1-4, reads EAQVTQNPRYLITVTGKKLTVTCSQNMNHEYMSWYRQDPGLGLRQIYYSMNVEVTDKGDVPEGYKVSRKEKRNFPLILESPSPNQTSLYFCASSLSAGQGLRREKLFFGSGTQLSVL.